This T cell receptor (beta chain) was documented in a study of T cells after yellow fever vaccination. 5'RACE template switching generated TCR cDNA, adding a universal primer site and UMIs. TCRdb redid the calling of the 5' RACE reads with MiXCR, one entry per CDR3 protein. The sample shows about 74,000 distinct CDR3 sequences, roughly 6.9% of them seen only once. This clonotype occurred many times. The V and J ends lost 7 bases and 3 bases respectively, with 16 bases between them. Germline V gene sequence: CDR1 SQVTM, CDR2 ANQGSEA. The CDR3 is made up of 14 amino acids. The chain combines TRBV29-1 with TRBJ1-3; no clear D gene. The origin of this receptor is a man aged 18-30 years who received the YFV17D yellow fever vaccine. Specimen: CD8+ T cells sorted from PBMCs, collected roughly 5 days after the first yellow fever vaccination. CDR3 DNA sequence: TGCAGCGGTGGGTGGGGTACCGATGGAAACACCATATATTTT. Amino acids: CSGGWGTDGNTIYF.